The entry that follows covers one TCR beta chain sequence. These data originate in a study of CD8+CD57+ T cells in acquired aplastic anemia. The template for TCR beta VDJ and CDR3 sequence profiling was genomic DNA. MiXCR, applied by TCRdb to the reads, yields one record per CDR3 protein. The data contain hundreds of thousands of distinct CDR3 sequences, under 60% of them singletons. The J segment lost 3 bases and the V segment lost 5 bases, leaving 13 bases of the junction unmatched. CDR1 is SGHTA, CDR2 FQGTGA, per germline. This CDR3 has 16 residues. CD8+CD57+ cell expansion, shown by flow cytometry, had occurred in the patients selected for sequencing. Every patient had severe acquired aplastic anemia. Therapy had not been given to patients before blood sampling.

The sequenced sample consisted of sorted CD4+, CD8+, or CD8+CD57+ T cells (not recorded which) from PBMCs. The chain is built from TRBV7-3 and TRBJ2-7, with 7 bases aligning to TRBD1. The source of this sequence is a human donor with aplastic anemia. The CDR3 region is CASSLNLGTVLYEQYF. The CDR3 bases are TGTGCCAGCAGCCTCAACCTAGGGACAGTCCTCTACGAGCAGTACTTC.